The 22 T cell receptor beta chains presented below share a single source sample, sequenced in a study of blood T cells in healthy people across ages. With a J-beta primer mix and a sample-barcoded 5' primer, a second PCR ran about 7 to 12 cycles. TCRdb ran MiXCR on the 5' RACE reads and lists one entry per CDR3 protein. The table shows more than 1.4 million distinct CDR3 sequences, with 42% occurring only once. The sample comprised blood. The receptors here all came from a woman aged 18-35 years in good health.

The rearrangement uses TRBV12-3 or TRBV12-4 and TRBJ2-7; D might be TRBD1 (6 bases). The CDR3 spans 12 residues. V lost 2 bases and J 6 bases, leaving 8 bases between the germline ends. CDR3 protein: CASSLRDTEQYF. CDR3 bases: TGTGCCAGCAGTTTACGGGACACCGAGCAGTACTTC.

The rearrangement joins TRBV6-5 to TRBJ1-2; D is undetermined. The V gene lost 2 bases and the J gene lost 5 bases, with 12 bases spanning the gap. The CDR3 covers 14 residues. CDR1 and CDR2 (germline): MNHEY, SVGAGI. CDR3 region: CASSYGGVGYGYTF. Here the CDR3 DNA reads TGTGCCAGCAGTTACGGTGGGGTTGGGTATGGCTACACCTTC.

The J gene is TRBJ1-1, the V gene TRBV7-9; weak D call: TRBD1 (5 bases). Germline V CDR1 and CDR2: SEHNR, FQNEAQ (reference sequence). V was pared by 5 bases and J by 7 bases, with 17 bases between. The CDR3 consists of 14 residues. The CDR3 protein is CASSVLQVVGEAFF. In DNA, the CDR3 is TGTGCCAGCAGCGTGTTACAGGTAGTAGGTGAAGCTTTCTTT.

This clonotype has just one count. The chain is built from TRBV9 and TRBJ1-1, with D unclear. Germline CDR1 reads SGDLS; CDR2 reads YYNGEE. The CDR3 consists of 14 residues. Trimming stripped 4 bases from V and 2 bases from J, with 12 bases between. CDR3 loop: CASSPPPRNTEAFF. The CDR3 DNA follows: TGTGCCAGCAGCCCCCCCCCGAGAAACACTGAAGCTTTCTTT.

This clonotype showed up many times. This chain uses TRBV27 with TRBJ2-7, with 8 bases lining up with TRBD1. Losses at the gene ends were 6 bases for V and 3 bases for J; bases not matched to a gene: 4. The CDR3 length is 13 residues. Germline-derived CDR1 and CDR2 are MNHEY and SMNVEV (reference sequence). The CDR3 region is CASSPDRGYEQYF. CDR3 bases: TGTGCCAGCAGCCCCGACAGGGGCTACGAGCAGTACTTC.

There are many counts of this clonotype. The chain has TRBV20-1 and TRBJ2-1; TRBD1 aligns across 10 bases. The DNA end is a closer match to TRBJ2-7, so the J assignment may be wrong. The CDR3 consists of 21 residues. Germline V gives CDR1 DFQATT, CDR2 SNEGSKA (reference sequence). DNA for the CDR3: TGCAGTGCACCCATAGGGCAAAGGACAGGGGGGCGTTTCGTAACCTACAATGAGCAGTACTTC. Its translation: CSAPIGQRTGGRFVTYNEQYF.

The V call is TRBV5-6, the J call TRBJ2-3; 7 bases match TRBD2. The V gene end was trimmed by 1 base and the J gene end by 2 bases; junction bases not matched to a gene: 7. The CDR3 consists of 16 residues. Per germline, CDR1 SGHDT and CDR2 YYEEEE. This CDR3 is CASSLLPGLPTDTQYF. The DNA of the CDR3 is TGTGCCAGCAGCTTGTTACCGGGACTACCCACAGATACGCAGTATTTT.

This clonotype was observed once. A read error may be the cause here, since a much bigger clone is one base away. J is TRBJ1-2 and V is TRBV7-8, with D unresolved. The ends were cut back, 1 base at V and 4 bases at J, with 10 bases in the middle. The CDR3 covers 14 residues. The germline V gene encodes CDR1 SGHVS and CDR2 FQNEAQ. The CDR3 bases are TGTGCCAGCAGCTTAGTAGTGTCCTCCTATGGCTACACCTTC. It specifies CASSLVVSSYGYTF.

V gene TRBV12-3 or TRBV12-4 combines with J gene TRBJ1-5, with D possibly being TRBD1 (5 bases). Deletions cut 6 bases from V and 3 bases from J, with 12 bases between. The CDR3 totals 14 residues. CDR3 bases: TGTGCCAGCAGAATGACGGGGCCCAATCAGCCCCAGCATTTT. The encoded protein is CASRMTGPNQPQHF.

The V gene is TRBV27, the J gene TRBJ2-7; a weak D match, TRBD2 (6 bases). Germline V CDR1 and CDR2: MNHEY, SMNVEV (reference sequence). Trimming pared 2 bases from V and 5 bases from J, leaving 16 bases between. CDR3 length: 15 residues. The CDR3 reads CASSLGTGVNNEQYF. The CDR3 bases are TGTGCCAGCAGTTTAGGGACGGGAGTTAACAACGAGCAGTACTTC.

The chain joins TRBV3-1 to TRBJ1-2; TRBD1 aligns across 9 bases. After removal of 6 bases from V and 8 bases from J, the junction contained 16 bases not matched to a gene. The CDR3 loop spans 16 amino acids. Germline values: CDR1 LGHDT, CDR2 YNNKEL (reference sequence). CDR3 sequence: CASSHILTGGEDGYTF. The CDR3 DNA is TGTGCCAGCAGTCATATTTTAACAGGGGGCGAGGACGGCTACACCTTC. The full variable domain, completed using reference TRBV3-1 and TRBJ1-2, is DTAVSQTPKYLVTQMGNDKSIKCEQNLGHDTMYWYKQDSKKFLKIMFSYNNKELIINETVPNRFSPKSPDKAHLNLHINSLELGDSAVYFCASSHILTGGEDGYTFGSGTRLTVV.

The chain carries TRBV10-3 and TRBJ2-3; 12 bases map to TRBD2. Germline V CDR1 and CDR2: ENHRY, SYGVKD. The length of the CDR3 is 18 residues. V trimming: 9 bases; J trimming: 2 bases; junction bases outside the gene matches: 15. In DNA form, the CDR3 reads TGTGCCATATCCACCCGTCTTCTAGCGGGAGGGCCCACAGATACGCAGTATTTT. Protein product: CAISTRLLAGGPTDTQYF.

This clonotype has only a few counts. The V call is TRBV14, the J call TRBJ2-1, with 9 bases fitting TRBD1. This CDR3 has 16 amino acids. Germline values: CDR1 SGHDN, CDR2 FVKESK. The junction had 10 bases not matched to a gene; V was cut back by 5 bases and J by 5 bases. CDR3 DNA: TGTGCCAGCAGCAAATACAGGGACAGGGTAAACAATGAGCAGTTCTTC. Encoded protein: CASSKYRDRVNNEQFF.

This clonotype was detected a few times. CDR3 residues: CSVSGVLGTEAFF. In nucleotides, the CDR3 is TGCAGCGTTTCCGGGGTATTGGGCACTGAAGCTTTCTTT. V and J are TRBV29-1 and TRBJ1-1, with no clear D. V was shortened by 5 bases and J by 4 bases, with 14 bases between the two germline ends. Germline V gene data show CDR1 as SQVTM and CDR2 as ANQGSEA. The length of the CDR3 is 13 residues.

In its sample, this clonotype was seen a few times. The chain carries TRBV10-3 and TRBJ2-3, with D unresolved. The CDR3 has 10 amino acids. V shed 10 bases and J shed 5 bases, with 7 bases lying between them. Germline V gene data show CDR1 as ENHRY and CDR2 as SYGVKD. CDR3 protein: CATLLDTQYF. CDR3 in DNA: TGTGCCACCCTCTTAGATACGCAGTATTTT.

There are many counts of this clonotype. The J gene is TRBJ2-1, the V gene TRBV12-3 or TRBV12-4; 7 bases align to TRBD2. V trimming: 0 bases; J trimming: 3 bases; junction bases outside the gene matches: 2. This CDR3 is built from 15 residues. The CDR3 here is CASSLAGGIYNEQFF. The CDR3 bases are TGTGCCAGCAGTTTAGCGGGAGGGATCTACAATGAGCAGTTCTTC.

The chain links TRBV20-1 to TRBJ1-4; D is unresolved. V lost 3 bases and J lost 4, with 9 bases in between. This CDR3 region has 13 residues. The germline CDR1 and CDR2 sequences are DFQATT and SNEGSKA (reference sequence). CDR3 amino acids: CSASGRFNEKLFF. CDR3 bases: TGCAGTGCTAGCGGCCGGTTTAATGAAAAACTGTTTTTT.

This clonotype was observed at least ten times. The V call is TRBV5-1, the J call TRBJ2-2; D remains unclear. Per germline, CDR1 SGHRS and CDR2 YFSETQ. This CDR3 contains 15 residues. Trimming took off 5 bases at V and 4 bases at J, with 15 bases between the two ends. The CDR3 coding sequence is TGCGCCAGCAGTCCGGGTGGCGGCGGCACCGGGGAGCTGTTTTTT. Protein sequence: CASSPGGGGTGELFF.

The chain links TRBV12-3 or TRBV12-4 to TRBJ1-1; the D is unclear. This CDR3 is 10 amino acids long. V was pared by 8 bases and J by 6 bases, with 7 bases between. Here the CDR3 reads CASLNAEAFF. DNA of the CDR3: TGTGCCAGCCTCAACGCTGAAGCTTTCTTT.

The gene calls are TRBV25-1 and TRBJ2-3; 11 nucleotides line up with TRBD2. Per the germline V gene, CDR1 is MGHDK and CDR2 is SYGVNS. With V trimmed by 1 base and J by 3 bases, 3 bases remained unmatched. This CDR3 spans 16 amino acids. In DNA form, the CDR3 reads TGTGCCAGCAGTGAATCGGTAGCGGGAGGGACAGATACGCAGTATTTT. Its protein is CASSESVAGGTDTQYF.

This clonotype has just a few counts. The V and J genes are TRBV7-9 and TRBJ2-1; 8 positions agree with TRBD1. The CDR3 is 13 residues long. V shed 6 bases, J shed 3 bases, and the junction held 1 base outside the gene matches. Germline-derived CDR1 and CDR2 are SEHNR and FQNEAQ (reference sequence). The CDR3 sequence is CASRDRDYNEQFF. The CDR3 DNA is TGTGCCAGCAGGGACAGGGACTACAATGAGCAGTTCTTC.

This clonotype showed up just once. The chain combines TRBV30 with TRBJ2-5; D uncertain. CDR1 and CDR2 from the germline V gene are GTSNPN and SVGIG (reference sequence). The CDR3 runs 11 residues. The V gene lost 2 bases and the J gene lost 11 bases, with 12 bases spanning the gap. The CDR3 sequence: CAWSRASEQYF. CDR3 DNA: TGTGCCTGGAGTCGGGCCTCAGAGCAGTACTTC.